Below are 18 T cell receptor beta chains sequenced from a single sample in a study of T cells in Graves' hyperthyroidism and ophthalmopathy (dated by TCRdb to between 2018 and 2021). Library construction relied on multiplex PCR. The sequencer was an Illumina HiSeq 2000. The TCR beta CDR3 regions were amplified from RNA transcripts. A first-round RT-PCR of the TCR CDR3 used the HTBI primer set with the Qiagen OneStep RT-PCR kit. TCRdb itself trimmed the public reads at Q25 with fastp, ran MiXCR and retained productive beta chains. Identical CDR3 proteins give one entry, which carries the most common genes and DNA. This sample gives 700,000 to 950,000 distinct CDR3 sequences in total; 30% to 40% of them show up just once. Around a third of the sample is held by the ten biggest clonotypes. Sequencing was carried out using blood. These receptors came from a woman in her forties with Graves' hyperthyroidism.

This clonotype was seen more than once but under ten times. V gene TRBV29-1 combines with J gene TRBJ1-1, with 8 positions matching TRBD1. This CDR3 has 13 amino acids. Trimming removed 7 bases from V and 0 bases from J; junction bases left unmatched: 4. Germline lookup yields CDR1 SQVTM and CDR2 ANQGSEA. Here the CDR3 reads CSGDRLLNTEAFF. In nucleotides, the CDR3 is TGCAGCGGGGACAGGTTATTGAACACTGAAGCTTTCTTT.

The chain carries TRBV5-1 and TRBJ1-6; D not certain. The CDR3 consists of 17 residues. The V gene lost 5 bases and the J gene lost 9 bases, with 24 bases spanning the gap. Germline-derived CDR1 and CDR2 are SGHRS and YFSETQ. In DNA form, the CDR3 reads TGCGCCAGCAGTTCTGCGGGCGCGTTGGGTTCTCGTTCACCCCTCCACTTT. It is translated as CASSSAGALGSRSPLHF.

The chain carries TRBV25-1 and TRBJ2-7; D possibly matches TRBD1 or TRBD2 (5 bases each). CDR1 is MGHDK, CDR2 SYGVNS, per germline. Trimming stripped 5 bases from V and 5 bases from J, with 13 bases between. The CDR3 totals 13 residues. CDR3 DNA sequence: TGTGCCAGCAGTTTAAGCCGGGACCACGAGCAGTACTTC. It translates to CASSLSRDHEQYF.

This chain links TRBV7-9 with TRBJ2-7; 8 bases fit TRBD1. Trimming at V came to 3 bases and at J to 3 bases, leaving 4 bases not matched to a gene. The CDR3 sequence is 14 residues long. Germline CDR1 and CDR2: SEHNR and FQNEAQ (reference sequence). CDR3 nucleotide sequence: TGTGCCAGCAGCTTGGGGGGACAGGACTACGAGCAGTACTTC. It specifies CASSLGGQDYEQYF.

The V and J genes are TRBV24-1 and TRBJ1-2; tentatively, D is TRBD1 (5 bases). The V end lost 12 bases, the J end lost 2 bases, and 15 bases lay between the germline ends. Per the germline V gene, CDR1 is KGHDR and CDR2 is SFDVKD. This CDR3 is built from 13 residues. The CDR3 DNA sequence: TGTGCCGTAAAGGCGGGGCAAAACTATGGCTACACCTTC. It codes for CAVKAGQNYGYTF.

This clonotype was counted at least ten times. CDR3 residues: CSATDRGSGNTIYF. The CDR3 nucleotides read TGCAGTGCTACGGACAGGGGATCTGGAAACACCATATATTTT. The rearrangement links TRBV20-1 to TRBJ1-3; 9 bases line up with TRBD1. The CDR3 loop spans 14 amino acids. Germline-derived CDR1 and CDR2 are DFQATT and SNEGSKA (reference sequence). The ends lost 4 bases at V and 1 base at J; junction bases unmatched: 2.

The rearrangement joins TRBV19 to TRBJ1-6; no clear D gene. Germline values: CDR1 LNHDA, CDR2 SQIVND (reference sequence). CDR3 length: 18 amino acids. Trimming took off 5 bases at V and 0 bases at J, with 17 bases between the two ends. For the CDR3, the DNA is TGTGCCAGTAGTCCCCACTCCGGGAGGACCTCCTATAATTCACCCCTCCACTTT. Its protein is CASSPHSGRTSYNSPLHF.

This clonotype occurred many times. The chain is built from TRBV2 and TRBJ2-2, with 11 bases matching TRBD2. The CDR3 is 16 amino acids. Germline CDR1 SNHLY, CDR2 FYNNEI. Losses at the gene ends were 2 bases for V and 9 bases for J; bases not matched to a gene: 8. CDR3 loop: CASSELAGGLGRELFF. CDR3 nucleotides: TGTGCCAGCAGTGAACTAGCGGGAGGTCTGGGCCGGGAGCTGTTTTTT.

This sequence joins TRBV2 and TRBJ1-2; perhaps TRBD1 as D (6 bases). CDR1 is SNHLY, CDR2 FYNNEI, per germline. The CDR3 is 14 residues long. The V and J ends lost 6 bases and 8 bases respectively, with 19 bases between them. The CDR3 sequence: CASSQIRGYGGYTF. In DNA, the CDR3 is TGTGCCAGCAGCCAGATCAGGGGTTACGGGGGCTACACCTTC.

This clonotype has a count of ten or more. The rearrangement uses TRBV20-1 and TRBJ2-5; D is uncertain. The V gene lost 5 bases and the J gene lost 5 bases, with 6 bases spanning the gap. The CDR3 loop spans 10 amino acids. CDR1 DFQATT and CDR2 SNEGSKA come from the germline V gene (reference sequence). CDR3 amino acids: CSALRETQYF. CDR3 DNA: TGCAGTGCTCTTCGGGAGACCCAGTACTTC.

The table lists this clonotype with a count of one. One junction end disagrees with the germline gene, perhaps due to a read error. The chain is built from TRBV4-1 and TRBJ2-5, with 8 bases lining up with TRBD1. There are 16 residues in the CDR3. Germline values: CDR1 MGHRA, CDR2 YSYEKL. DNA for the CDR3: TGTGCCAGCAGCCAGGGGGCCGTGGGAGGACAAGAGGCCCAGTACTTC. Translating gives CASSQGAVGGQEAQYF.

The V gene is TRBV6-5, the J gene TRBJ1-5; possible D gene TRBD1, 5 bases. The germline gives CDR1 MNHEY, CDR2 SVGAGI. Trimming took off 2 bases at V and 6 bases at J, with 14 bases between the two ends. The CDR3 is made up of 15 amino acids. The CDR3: CASSYGQGASQPQHF. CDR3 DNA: TGTGCCAGCAGTTACGGGCAGGGCGCTTCTCAGCCCCAGCATTTT.

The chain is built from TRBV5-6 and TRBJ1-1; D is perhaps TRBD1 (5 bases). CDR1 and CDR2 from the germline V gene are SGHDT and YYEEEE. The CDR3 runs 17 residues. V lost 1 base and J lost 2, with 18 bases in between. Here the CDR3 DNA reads TGTGCCAGCAGCTTGAGCTCCCCCAGGGTGGGCAACACTGAAGCTTTCTTT. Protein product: CASSLSSPRVGNTEAFF. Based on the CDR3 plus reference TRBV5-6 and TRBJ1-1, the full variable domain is DAGVTQSPTHLIKTRGQQVTLRCSPKSGHDTVSWYQQALGQGPQFIFQYYEEEERQRGNFPDRFSGHQFPNYSSELNVNALLLGDSALYLCASSLSSPRVGNTEAFFGQGTRLTVV.

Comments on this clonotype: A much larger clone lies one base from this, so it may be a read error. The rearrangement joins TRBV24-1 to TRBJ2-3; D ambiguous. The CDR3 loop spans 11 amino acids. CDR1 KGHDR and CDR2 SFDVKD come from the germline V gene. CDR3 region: CATSDTDTRYF. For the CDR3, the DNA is TGTGCCACCAGTGATACAGATACGCGGTATTTT.

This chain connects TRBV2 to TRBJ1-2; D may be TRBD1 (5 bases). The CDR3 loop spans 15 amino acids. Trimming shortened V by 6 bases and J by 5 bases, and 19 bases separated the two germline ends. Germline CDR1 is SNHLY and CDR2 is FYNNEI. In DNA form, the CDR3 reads TGTGCCAGCAGACCTTGCAGGGAGACGCTTTATGGCTACACCTTC. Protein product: CASRPCRETLYGYTF.

CDR3 sequence: CASSLFAPRGTDTQYF. The CDR3 DNA is TGTGCCAGCAGCTTATTCGCCCCCAGGGGCACAGATACGCAGTATTTT. The genes are TRBV7-3 and TRBJ2-3, with a possible D match to TRBD1 (5 bases). V lost 2 bases, J lost 1 base, and 13 bases lay in between. The CDR3 runs to 16 residues. Germline CDR1 SGHTA, CDR2 FQGTGA.

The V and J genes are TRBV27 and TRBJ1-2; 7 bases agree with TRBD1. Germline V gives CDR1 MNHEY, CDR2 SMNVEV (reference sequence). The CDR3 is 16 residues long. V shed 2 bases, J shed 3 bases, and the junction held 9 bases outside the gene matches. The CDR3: CASSLRPTGHYYGYTF. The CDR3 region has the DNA TGTGCCAGCAGTTTAAGACCGACAGGGCACTACTATGGCTACACCTTC.

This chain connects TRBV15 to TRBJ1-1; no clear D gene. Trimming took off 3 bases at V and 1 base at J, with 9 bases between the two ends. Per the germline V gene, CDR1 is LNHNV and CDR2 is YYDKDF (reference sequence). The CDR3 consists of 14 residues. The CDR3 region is CATSSNRQNTEAFF. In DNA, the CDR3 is TGTGCCACCAGCAGTAACCGACAGAACACTGAAGCTTTCTTT.